This T cell receptor beta chain was obtained from a study of blood T cell repertoires in COVID-19. Study processing details: Nucleated cell counts were estimated from reference gene primer amplification. Assay used: immunoSEQ multiplex PCR; TCRdb lists only in-frame clones, some missing. V and J calls and clone size are as listed in that table; D and trimming were resolved from the DNA. The repertoire holds hundreds of thousands of clones, with around 87% as singletons. Participant reports of clinical history set cohort assignment. V was clipped by 4 bases and J by 7 bases; unmatched bases: 6. Germline CDR1 GTSNPN, CDR2 SVGIG (reference sequence). This CDR3 has 14 amino acids.

The sequenced sample was PBMCs or T cells enriched from blood (not recorded which). The V and J genes are TRBV30 and TRBJ2-2, with 10 bases identical to TRBD2. This clonotype was obtained from a man aged 40-50 years in a cohort exposed to, infected with or recovered from COVID-19 (not recorded which). The CDR3 reads CAWTSGRMIGELFF. DNA of the CDR3: TGTGCCTGGACTAGCGGGAGAATGATCGGGGAGCTGTTTTTT.